The 15 T cell receptor beta chains listed next were all sequenced from one sample in a study of blood T cell repertoires in COVID-19. Here immunoSEQ multiplex PCR was the method, and the copy in TCRdb shows in-frame clones only, minus some. The repertoire holds around 150,000 clones, 60% to 85% seen once, with 4.5% to 5% in the top ten. The sequenced sample was peripheral blood. All receptors derive from a woman over 75 with active or convalescent COVID-19.

This sequence joins TRBV5-1 and TRBJ2-3; the match to TRBD2 covers 7 bases. V lost 6 bases to trimming and J lost 2 bases; unmatched junction nucleotides: 9. The CDR3 loop spans 15 amino acids. Germline V CDR1 and CDR2: SGHRS, YFSETQ. The CDR3 nucleotides are TGCGCCAGCAAGGGCCTAGCGGATTACACAGATACGCAGTATTTT. Its translation: CASKGLADYTDTQYF.

This chain joins TRBV27 and TRBJ2-1, with 7 bases lining up with TRBD1. Germline V gene data show CDR1 as MNHEY and CDR2 as SMNVEV (reference sequence). The CDR3 loop spans 16 amino acids. The V gene end was trimmed by 3 bases and the J gene end by 3 bases; junction bases not matched to a gene: 8. The CDR3 spells CASSFSSTGIYNEQFF. CDR3 nucleotides: TGTGCCAGCAGTTTCTCCTCGACAGGGATCTACAATGAGCAGTTCTTC.

The table lists this clone with a count of one. This sequence joins TRBV6-6 and TRBJ1-6; 10 bases align to TRBD1. Germline CDR1 reads MNHNY; CDR2 reads SVGAGI (reference sequence). V lost 6 bases, J lost 7 bases, and 6 bases stayed unmatched. The length of the CDR3 is 15 residues. In nucleotides, the CDR3 is TGTGCCAGCAGAGGACAGGGGGGTATGAATTCACCCCTCCACTTT. Its translation is CASRGQGGMNSPLHF.

The J gene is TRBJ2-1, the V gene TRBV7-8; 11 nucleotides agree with TRBD2. The CDR3 has 18 amino acids. The V gene end was trimmed by 5 bases and the J gene end by 0 bases; junction bases not matched to a gene: 9. From germline, CDR1 is SGHVS and CDR2 FQNEAQ. The CDR3 sequence is CASSPALAGARSYNEQFF. CDR3 sequence (DNA): TGTGCCAGCAGCCCCGCACTAGCGGGGGCCCGCTCCTACAATGAGCAGTTCTTC.

There are many counts of this clone. The chain uses TRBV5-6 and TRBJ2-7, with D unresolved. Germline V gene sequence: CDR1 SGHDT, CDR2 YYEEEE. Trimming left V 0 bases short and J 9 bases short, with 22 bases between. This CDR3 comprises 16 residues. CDR3 nucleotides: TGTGCCAGCAGCTTGGTCGGGTCACGGCTCTCCTTGGGGCAGTACTTC. This gives the protein CASSLVGSRLSLGQYF. The complete variable domain, with remaining parts taken from reference TRBV5-6 and TRBJ2-7, reads DAGVTQSPTHLIKTRGQQVTLRCSPKSGHDTVSWYQQALGQGPQFIFQYYEEEERQRGNFPDRFSGHQFPNYSSELNVNALLLGDSALYLCASSLVGSRLSLGQYFGPGTRLTVT.

V usage is TRBV7-9 and J usage is TRBJ1-6; a possible D gene is TRBD1 (6 bases). Between the trimmed V and J ends, which lost 5 bases and 7 bases, there was a span of 15 bases. The CDR3 sequence is 15 residues long. CDR1 and CDR2 (germline): SEHNR, FQNEAQ (reference sequence). The CDR3: CASSGTRGANSPLHF. The CDR3 nucleotides are TGTGCCAGCAGCGGGACACGGGGGGCAAATTCACCCCTCCACTTT.

The rearrangement uses TRBV27 and TRBJ1-5; no reliable D call. Germline V gene sequence: CDR1 MNHEY, CDR2 SMNVEV (reference sequence). This CDR3 has 14 residues. V lost 5 bases and J lost 0, with 8 bases in between. The CDR3 region has the DNA TGTGCCAGCAGTGTCAGATCTAGCAATCAGCCCCAGCATTTT. The encoded protein is CASSVRSSNQPQHF.

The V gene is TRBV2, the J gene TRBJ1-1; weak D call: TRBD1 (5 bases). V shed 10 bases and J shed 7 bases, with 19 bases lying between them. This CDR3 has 13 amino acids. Germline V lookup: CDR1 SNHLY, CDR2 FYNNEI. In DNA, the CDR3 is TGTGCCACCACACAGGCCCCCTCGATTGAAGCTTTCTTT. As protein: CATTQAPSIEAFF.

In DNA form, the CDR3 reads TGTGCCAGCGTGAAGGGGCCGGATGAGCAGTTCTTC. Translation gives CASVKGPDEQFF. This chain links TRBV19 with TRBJ2-1; D may be TRBD1 (5 bases). This CDR3 comprises 12 residues. In germline, CDR1 is LNHDA, CDR2 SQIVND (reference sequence). The V and J ends lost 9 bases and 8 bases respectively, with 14 bases between them.

The chain uses TRBV19 and TRBJ2-4; 9 bases are a match to TRBD1. Germline trimming cut 10 bases from V and 8 bases from J; bases unmatched to any gene: 12. The CDR3 has 14 residues. The germline gives CDR1 LNHDA, CDR2 SQIVND (reference sequence). The chain's CDR3 is CATGQGLSVDIQYF. CDR3 nucleotide sequence: TGTGCCACTGGACAGGGGTTATCAGTTGACATTCAGTACTTC.

This rearrangement joins TRBV13 to TRBJ2-3, with 10 bases lining up with TRBD2. The CDR3 contains 14 residues. CDR1 PRHDT and CDR2 FYEKMQ come from the germline V gene (reference sequence). J was trimmed by 4 bases and V by 7 bases; bases with no gene match: 5. Here the CDR3 reads CASTPSGGADTQYF. The DNA of the CDR3 is TGTGCCAGCACTCCTAGCGGGGGAGCAGATACGCAGTATTTT.

The rearrangement joins TRBV6-5 to TRBJ2-7, with D maybe TRBD1 (6 bases). The germline V and J ends were trimmed by 0 bases and 2 bases, with 8 bases remaining between them. Germline V gives CDR1 MNHEY, CDR2 SVGAGI. CDR3 length equals 14 residues. This chain's CDR3 is CASSYSTGTYEQYF. As DNA, the CDR3 is TGTGCCAGCAGTTACTCGACAGGAACCTACGAGCAGTACTTC.

The chain carries TRBV9 and TRBJ1-5, with D possibly matching TRBD1 (5 bases). Trimming removed 3 bases at V and 7 bases at J, with 14 bases between. Germline values: CDR1 SGDLS, CDR2 YYNGEE. The CDR3 covers 14 residues. CDR3 in amino acids: CASSEQGAGQPQHF. The CDR3 DNA reads TGTGCCAGCAGCGAGCAAGGGGCAGGACAGCCCCAGCATTTT. Supplemented by reference TRBV9 and TRBJ1-5, the full variable domain reads DSGVTQTPKHLITATGQRVTLRCSPRSGDLSVYWYQQSLDQGLQFLIQYYNGEERAKGNILERFSAQQFPDLHSELNLSSLELGDSALYFCASSEQGAGQPQHFGDGTRLSIL.

The chain combines TRBV28 with TRBJ1-2; 7 bases fit TRBD1. Germline values: CDR1 MDHEN, CDR2 SYDVKM. V shed 5 bases, J shed 2 bases, and the junction held 5 bases outside the gene matches. This CDR3 has 14 amino acids. CDR3 sequence (DNA): TGTGCCAGCAGTCGGGACAGATTAAACTATGGCTACACCTTC. Its protein is CASSRDRLNYGYTF.

This chain joins TRBV30 and TRBJ2-5, with TRBD1 as a possible D gene (6 bases). CDR3 length equals 14 residues. V gave up 6 bases and J gave up 5 bases, with 19 bases separating them. Germline CDR1 and CDR2: GTSNPN and SVGIG (reference sequence). The CDR3 DNA sequence: TGTGCCTGCTTCGACAGGACCCGGGTGGAGACCCAGTACTTC. This codes for CACFDRTRVETQYF.